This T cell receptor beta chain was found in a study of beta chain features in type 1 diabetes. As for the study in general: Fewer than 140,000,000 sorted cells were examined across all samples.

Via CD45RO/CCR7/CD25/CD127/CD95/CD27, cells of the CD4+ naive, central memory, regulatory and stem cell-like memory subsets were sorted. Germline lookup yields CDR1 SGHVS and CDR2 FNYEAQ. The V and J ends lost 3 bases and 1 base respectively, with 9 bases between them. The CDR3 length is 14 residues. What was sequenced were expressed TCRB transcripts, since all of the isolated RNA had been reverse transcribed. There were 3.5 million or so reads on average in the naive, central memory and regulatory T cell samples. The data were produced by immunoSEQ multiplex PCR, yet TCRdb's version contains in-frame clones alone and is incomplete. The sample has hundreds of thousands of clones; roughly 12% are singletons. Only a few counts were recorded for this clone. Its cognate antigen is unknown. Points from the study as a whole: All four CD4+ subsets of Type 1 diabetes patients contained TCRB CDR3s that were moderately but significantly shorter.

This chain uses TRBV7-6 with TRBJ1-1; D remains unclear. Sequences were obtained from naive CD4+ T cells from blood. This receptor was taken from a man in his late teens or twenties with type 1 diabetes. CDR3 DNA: TGTGCCAGCAGCTTGGAAAACCCGAACACTGAAGCTTTCTTT. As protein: CASSLENPNTEAFF.